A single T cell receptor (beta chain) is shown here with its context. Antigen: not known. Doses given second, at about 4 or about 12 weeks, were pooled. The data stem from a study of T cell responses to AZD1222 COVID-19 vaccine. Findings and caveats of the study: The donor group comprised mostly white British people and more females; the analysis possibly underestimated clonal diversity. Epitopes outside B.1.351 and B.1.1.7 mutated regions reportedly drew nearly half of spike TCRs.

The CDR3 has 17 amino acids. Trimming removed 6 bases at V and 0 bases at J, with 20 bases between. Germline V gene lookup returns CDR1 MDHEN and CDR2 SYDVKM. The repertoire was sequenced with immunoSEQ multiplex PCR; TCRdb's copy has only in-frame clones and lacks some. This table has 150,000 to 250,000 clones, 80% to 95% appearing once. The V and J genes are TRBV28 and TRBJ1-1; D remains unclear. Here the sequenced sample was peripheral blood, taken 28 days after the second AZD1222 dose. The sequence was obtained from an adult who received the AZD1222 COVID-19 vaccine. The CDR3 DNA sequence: TGTGCCAGCAGACCTCTCGTCCTCCGCCCCTTGAACACTGAAGCTTTCTTT. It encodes CASRPLVLRPLNTEAFF.